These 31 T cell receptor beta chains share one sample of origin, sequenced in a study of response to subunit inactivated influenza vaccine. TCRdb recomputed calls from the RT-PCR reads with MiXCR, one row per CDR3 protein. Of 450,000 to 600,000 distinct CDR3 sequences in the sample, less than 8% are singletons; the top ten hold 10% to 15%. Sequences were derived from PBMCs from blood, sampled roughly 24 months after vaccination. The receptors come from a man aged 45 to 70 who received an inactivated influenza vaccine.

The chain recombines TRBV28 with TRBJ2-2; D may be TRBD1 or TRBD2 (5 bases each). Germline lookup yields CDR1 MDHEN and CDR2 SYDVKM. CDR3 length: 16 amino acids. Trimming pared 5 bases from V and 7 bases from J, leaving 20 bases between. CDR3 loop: CASSRNRDPVGGELFF. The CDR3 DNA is TGTGCCAGCAGTCGGAACCGGGACCCCGTGGGCGGGGAGCTGTTTTTT.

As DNA, the CDR3 is TGTGCCAGCAGCTTGAGCGGGAGCATGGATGAGCAGTTCTTC. Translation gives CASSLSGSMDEQFF. The genes are TRBV11-3 and TRBJ2-1; 8 positions agree with TRBD2. The CDR3 contains 14 residues. Trimming took 3 bases from V and 8 from J; bases not matched to a gene: 6. CDR1 and CDR2 from the germline V gene are SGHNT and YENEEA.

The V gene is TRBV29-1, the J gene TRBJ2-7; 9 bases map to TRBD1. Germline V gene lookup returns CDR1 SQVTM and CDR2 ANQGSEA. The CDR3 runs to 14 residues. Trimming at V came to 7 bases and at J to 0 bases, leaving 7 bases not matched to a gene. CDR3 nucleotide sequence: TGCAGCGCCCGGGACAGGGTGAACTCCTACGAGCAGTACTTC. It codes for CSARDRVNSYEQYF.

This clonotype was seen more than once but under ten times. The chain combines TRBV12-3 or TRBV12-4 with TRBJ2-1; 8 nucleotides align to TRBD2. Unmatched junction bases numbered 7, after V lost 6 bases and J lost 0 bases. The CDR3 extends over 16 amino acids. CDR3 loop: CASRKLAGSSYNEQFF. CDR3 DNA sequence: TGTGCCAGCAGAAAGCTAGCGGGTTCCTCCTACAATGAGCAGTTCTTC.

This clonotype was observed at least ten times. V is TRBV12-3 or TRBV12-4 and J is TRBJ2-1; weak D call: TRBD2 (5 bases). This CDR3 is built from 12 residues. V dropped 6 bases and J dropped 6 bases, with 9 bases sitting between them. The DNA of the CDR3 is TGTGCCAGCAGATGGGAGTTCAATGAGCAGTTCTTC. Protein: CASRWEFNEQFF.

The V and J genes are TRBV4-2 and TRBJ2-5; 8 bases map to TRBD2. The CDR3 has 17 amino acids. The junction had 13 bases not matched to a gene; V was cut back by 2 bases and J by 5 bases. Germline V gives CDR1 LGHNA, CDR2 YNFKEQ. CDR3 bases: TGTGCCAGCAGCCAACGTGGGGGCGGGGGGTCTCTGGAGACCCAGTACTTC. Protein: CASSQRGGGGSLETQYF.

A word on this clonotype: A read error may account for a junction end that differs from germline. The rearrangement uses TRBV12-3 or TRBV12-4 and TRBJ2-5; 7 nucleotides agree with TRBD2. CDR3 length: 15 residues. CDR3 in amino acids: CASGLAPSGQETQYF. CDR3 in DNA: TGTGCCAGCGGTTTAGCCCCTAGCGGACAAGAGACCCAGTACTTC.

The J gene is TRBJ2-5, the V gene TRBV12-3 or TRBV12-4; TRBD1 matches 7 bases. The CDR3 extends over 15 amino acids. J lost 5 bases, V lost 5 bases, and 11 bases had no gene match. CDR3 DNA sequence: TGTGCCAGCAGTCCGGGACAGCCCTCAACGGAGACCCAGTACTTC. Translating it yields CASSPGQPSTETQYF.

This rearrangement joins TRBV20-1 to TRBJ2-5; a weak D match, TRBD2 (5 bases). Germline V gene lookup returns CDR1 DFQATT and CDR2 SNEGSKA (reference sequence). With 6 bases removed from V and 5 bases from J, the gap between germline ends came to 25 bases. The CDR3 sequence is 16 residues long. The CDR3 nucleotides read TGCAGTGCCCCCCCCGGAGGACCTCATTTCACGGAGACCCAGTACTTC. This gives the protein CSAPPGGPHFTETQYF.

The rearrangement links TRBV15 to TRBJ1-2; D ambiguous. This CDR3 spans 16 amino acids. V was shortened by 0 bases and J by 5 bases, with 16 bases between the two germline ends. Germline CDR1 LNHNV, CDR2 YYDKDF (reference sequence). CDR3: CATSRDYPNQPYGYTF. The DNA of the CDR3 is TGTGCCACCAGCAGAGATTACCCCAACCAGCCATATGGCTACACCTTC.

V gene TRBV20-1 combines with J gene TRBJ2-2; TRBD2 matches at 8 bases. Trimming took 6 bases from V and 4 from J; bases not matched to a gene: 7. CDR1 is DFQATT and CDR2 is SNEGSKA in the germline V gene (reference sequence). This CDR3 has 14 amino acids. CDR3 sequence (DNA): TGCAGTGCAAAAAGCGGGAGTGGCACCGGGGAGCTGTTTTTT. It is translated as CSAKSGSGTGELFF.

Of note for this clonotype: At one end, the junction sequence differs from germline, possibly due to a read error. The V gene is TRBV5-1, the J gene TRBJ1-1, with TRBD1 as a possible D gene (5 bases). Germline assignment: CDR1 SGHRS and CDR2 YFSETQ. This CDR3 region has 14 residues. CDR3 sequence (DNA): TGCGCCACCAGCTGGGGACGGCGGAACACTGAAGCTTTCTTT. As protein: CATSWGRRNTEAFF.

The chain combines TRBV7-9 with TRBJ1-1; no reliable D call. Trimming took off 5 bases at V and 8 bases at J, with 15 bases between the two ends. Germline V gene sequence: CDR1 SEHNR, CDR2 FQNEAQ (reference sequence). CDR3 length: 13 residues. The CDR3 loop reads CASSPPLSSEAFF. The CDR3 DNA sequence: TGTGCCAGCAGCCCCCCCCTCTCCTCCGAAGCTTTCTTT.

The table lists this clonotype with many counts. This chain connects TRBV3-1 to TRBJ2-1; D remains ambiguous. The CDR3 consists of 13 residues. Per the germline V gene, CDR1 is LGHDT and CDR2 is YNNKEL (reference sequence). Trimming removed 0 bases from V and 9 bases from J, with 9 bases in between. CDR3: CASSQDLWIEQFF. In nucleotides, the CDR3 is TGTGCCAGCAGCCAAGATCTGTGGATTGAGCAGTTCTTC.

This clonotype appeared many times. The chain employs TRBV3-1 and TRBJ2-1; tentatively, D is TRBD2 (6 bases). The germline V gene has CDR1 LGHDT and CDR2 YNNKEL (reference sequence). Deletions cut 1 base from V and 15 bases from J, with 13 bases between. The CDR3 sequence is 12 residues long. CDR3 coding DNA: TGTGCCAGCAGCCAAGGGGACGGGAGCCCGTTCTTC. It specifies CASSQGDGSPFF.

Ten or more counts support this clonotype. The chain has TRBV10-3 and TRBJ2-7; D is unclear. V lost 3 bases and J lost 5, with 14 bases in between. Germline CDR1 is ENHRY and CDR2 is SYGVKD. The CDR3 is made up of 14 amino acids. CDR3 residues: CAISDPWWSHEQYF. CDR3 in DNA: TGTGCCATCAGTGACCCCTGGTGGTCCCACGAGCAGTACTTC.

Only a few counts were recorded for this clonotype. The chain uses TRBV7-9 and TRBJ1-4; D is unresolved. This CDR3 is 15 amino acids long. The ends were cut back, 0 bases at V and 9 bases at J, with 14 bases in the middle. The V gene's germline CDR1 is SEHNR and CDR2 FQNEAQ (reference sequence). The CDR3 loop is CASSLAASGTQKLFF. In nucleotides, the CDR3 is TGTGCCAGCAGCTTAGCGGCCAGCGGAACTCAAAAACTGTTTTTT.

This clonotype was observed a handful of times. As DNA, the CDR3 is TGTGCCAGCAGCCAAACTTCCGGAGAGCAGTTCTTC. Amino acid sequence: CASSQTSGEQFF. This chain uses TRBV4-2 with TRBJ2-1; D gene ambiguous. Germline CDR1 is LGHNA and CDR2 is YNFKEQ. The CDR3 runs to 12 residues. The ends were cut back, 2 bases at V and 10 bases at J, with 9 bases in the middle.

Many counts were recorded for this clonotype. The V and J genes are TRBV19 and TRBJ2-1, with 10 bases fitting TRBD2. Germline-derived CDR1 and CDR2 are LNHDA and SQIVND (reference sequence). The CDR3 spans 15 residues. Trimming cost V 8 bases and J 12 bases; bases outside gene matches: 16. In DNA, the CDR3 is TGTGCCAGTTCGTCCAGGATGTCTAGCGGGAGTTCGCAGTTCTTC. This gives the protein CASSSRMSSGSSQFF.

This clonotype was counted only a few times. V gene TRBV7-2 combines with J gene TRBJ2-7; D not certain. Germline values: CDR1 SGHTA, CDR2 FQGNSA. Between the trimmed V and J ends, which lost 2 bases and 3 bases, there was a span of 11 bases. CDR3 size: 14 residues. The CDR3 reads CASSLPSQYYEQYF. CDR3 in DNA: TGTGCCAGCAGCTTACCCAGTCAATACTACGAGCAGTACTTC.

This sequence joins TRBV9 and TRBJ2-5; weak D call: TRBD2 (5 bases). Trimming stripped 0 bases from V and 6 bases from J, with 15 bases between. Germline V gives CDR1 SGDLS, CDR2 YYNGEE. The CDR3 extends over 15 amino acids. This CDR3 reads CASSVGDSVLKTQYF. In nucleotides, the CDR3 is TGTGCCAGCAGCGTAGGGGATAGCGTACTGAAGACCCAGTACTTC.

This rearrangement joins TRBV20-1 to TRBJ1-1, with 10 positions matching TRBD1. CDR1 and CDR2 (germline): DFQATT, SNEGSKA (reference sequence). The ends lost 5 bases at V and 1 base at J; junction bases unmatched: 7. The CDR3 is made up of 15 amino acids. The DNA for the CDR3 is TGCAGTGCTGACCAGCGGGACAGGGGGAACACTGAAGCTTTCTTT. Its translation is CSADQRDRGNTEAFF.

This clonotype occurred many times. The CDR3 DNA reads as TGTGCCAGCAGTTTCTCGACAGGGGGGAACATTCAGTACTTC. This encodes CASSFSTGGNIQYF. The rearrangement joins TRBV28 to TRBJ2-4; TRBD1 aligns across 9 bases. Germline CDR1 is MDHEN and CDR2 is SYDVKM. Trimming removed 3 bases from V and 7 bases from J; junction bases left unmatched: 4. The CDR3 is made up of 14 amino acids.

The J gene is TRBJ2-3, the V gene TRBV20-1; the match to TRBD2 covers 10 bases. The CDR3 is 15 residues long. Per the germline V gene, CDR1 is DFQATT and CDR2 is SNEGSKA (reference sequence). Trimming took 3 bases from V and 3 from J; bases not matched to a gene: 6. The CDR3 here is CSARPTSGVTDTQYF. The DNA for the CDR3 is TGCAGTGCTAGGCCAACTAGCGGGGTGACAGATACGCAGTATTTT.

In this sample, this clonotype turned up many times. CDR3 region: CSASGLQNEQFF. For the CDR3, the DNA is TGCAGCGCCTCGGGACTTCAAAATGAGCAGTTCTTC. The chain employs TRBV29-1 and TRBJ2-1, with a weak D call TRBD2 (6 bases). Trimming pared 7 bases from V and 7 bases from J, leaving 14 bases between. The CDR3 has 12 residues. Germline V gene sequence: CDR1 SQVTM, CDR2 ANQGSEA.

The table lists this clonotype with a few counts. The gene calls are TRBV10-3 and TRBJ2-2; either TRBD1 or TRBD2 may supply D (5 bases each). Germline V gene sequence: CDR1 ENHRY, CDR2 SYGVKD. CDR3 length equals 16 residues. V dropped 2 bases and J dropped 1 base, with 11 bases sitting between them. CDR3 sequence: CAISETGPRNTGELFF. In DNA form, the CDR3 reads TGTGCCATCAGTGAGACGGGACCCAGGAACACCGGGGAGCTGTTTTTT.

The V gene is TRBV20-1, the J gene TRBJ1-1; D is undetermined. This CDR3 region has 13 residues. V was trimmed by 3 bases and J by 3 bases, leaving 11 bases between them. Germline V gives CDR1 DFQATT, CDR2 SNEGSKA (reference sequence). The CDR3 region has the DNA TGCAGTGCTAGCCGGGCTCCGCACACTGAAGCTTTCTTT. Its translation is CSASRAPHTEAFF.

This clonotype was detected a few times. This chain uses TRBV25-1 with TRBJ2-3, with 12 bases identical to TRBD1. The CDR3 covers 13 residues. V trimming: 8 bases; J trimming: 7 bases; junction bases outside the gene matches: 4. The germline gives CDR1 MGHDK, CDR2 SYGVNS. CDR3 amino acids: CASGTGGRNTQYF. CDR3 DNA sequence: TGTGCCAGCGGGACAGGGGGCAGAAATACGCAGTATTTT.

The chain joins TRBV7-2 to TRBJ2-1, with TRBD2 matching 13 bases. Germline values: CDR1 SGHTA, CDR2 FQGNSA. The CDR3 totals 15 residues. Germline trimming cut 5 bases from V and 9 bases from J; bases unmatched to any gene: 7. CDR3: CASSATSGRLGEQFF. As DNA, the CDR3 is TGTGCCAGCAGCGCGACTAGCGGGAGGTTGGGTGAGCAGTTCTTC. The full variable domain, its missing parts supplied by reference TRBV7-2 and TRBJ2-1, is GAGVSQSPSNKVTEKGKDVELRCDPISGHTALYWYRQSLGQGLEFLIYFQGNSAPDKSGLPSDRFSAERTGGSVSTLTIQRTQQEDSAVYLCASSATSGRLGEQFFGPGTRLTVL.

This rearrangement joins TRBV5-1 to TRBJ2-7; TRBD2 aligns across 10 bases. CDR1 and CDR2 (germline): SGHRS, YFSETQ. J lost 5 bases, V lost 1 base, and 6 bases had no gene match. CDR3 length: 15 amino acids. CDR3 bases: TGCGCCAGCAGCTTGCCGCTAGCGGGAGTCCACGAGCAGTACTTC. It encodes CASSLPLAGVHEQYF.

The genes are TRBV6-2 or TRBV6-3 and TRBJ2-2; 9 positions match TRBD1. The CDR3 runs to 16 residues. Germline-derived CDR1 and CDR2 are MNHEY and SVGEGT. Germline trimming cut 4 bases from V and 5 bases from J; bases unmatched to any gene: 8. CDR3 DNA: TGTGCCAGCAGTTCCCCGGGACAGGGTAGGACCGGGGAGCTGTTTTTT. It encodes CASSSPGQGRTGELFF.